This TCR beta chain derives from a study of blood T cell repertoires in COVID-19. Assay: immunoSEQ multiplex PCR; the TCRdb copy retains only in-frame clones and omits some. This sample yields 150,000 to 200,000 clones, of which around 83% are seen a single time; 3% to 3.5% belongs to the top ten. Germline-derived CDR1 and CDR2 are SQVTM and ANQGSEA. V lost 4 bases to trimming and J lost 6 bases; unmatched junction nucleotides: 10. This CDR3 is built from 14 residues. Participants classified as exposed had met a COVID-19 case within 2 weeks before study entry. This sequence originates from a woman aged 25 to 39 who had been exposed to COVID-19. This chain joins TRBV29-1 and TRBJ1-2, with 8 nucleotides matching TRBD1. The sequenced sample was PBMCs or T cells enriched from blood (not recorded which). The CDR3 spells CSVVWVDRAHGYTF. As DNA, the CDR3 is TGCAGCGTTGTATGGGTGGACAGGGCCCATGGCTACACCTTC.